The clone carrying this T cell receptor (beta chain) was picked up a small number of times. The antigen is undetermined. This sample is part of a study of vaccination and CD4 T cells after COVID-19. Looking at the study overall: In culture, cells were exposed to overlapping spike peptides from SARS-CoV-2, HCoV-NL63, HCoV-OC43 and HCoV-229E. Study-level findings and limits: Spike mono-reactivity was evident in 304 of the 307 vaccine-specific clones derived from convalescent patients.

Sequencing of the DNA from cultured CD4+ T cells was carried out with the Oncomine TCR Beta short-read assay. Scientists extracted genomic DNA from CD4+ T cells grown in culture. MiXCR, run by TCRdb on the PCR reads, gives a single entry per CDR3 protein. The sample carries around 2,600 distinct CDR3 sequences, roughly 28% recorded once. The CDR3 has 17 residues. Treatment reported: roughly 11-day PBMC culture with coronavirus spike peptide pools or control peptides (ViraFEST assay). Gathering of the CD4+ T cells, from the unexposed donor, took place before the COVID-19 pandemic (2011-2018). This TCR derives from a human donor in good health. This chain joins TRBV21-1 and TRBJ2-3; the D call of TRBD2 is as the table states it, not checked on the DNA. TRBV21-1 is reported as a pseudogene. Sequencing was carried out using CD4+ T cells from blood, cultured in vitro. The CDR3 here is CASSKKCGTSGTDTQYF. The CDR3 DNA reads TGTGCCAGCAGCAAAAAGTGCGGGACTAGCGGGACAGATACGCAGTATTTT.